What follows are 23 T cell receptor beta chains derived from one specimen sequenced in a study of T cell responses to AZD1222 COVID-19 vaccine. TCRdb keeps only in-frame clones here, not all; method: immunoSEQ multiplex PCR. The data hold approximately 170,000 clones, with approximately 94% observed a single time. The specimen was peripheral blood, collected 28 days after the second AZD1222 dose. The source is an adult who received the AZD1222 COVID-19 vaccine.

This chain connects TRBV19 to TRBJ2-7; D may be TRBD1 or TRBD2 (5 bases each). Germline assignment: CDR1 LNHDA and CDR2 SQIVND (reference sequence). The CDR3 runs 16 residues. Trimming cost V 7 bases and J 0 bases, with 19 bases left between them. This CDR3 is CASTPHEPGPSYEQYF. In DNA, the CDR3 is TGTGCCAGTACCCCCCATGAGCCGGGACCCTCCTACGAGCAGTACTTC. Full variable domain (missing parts from reference TRBV19 and TRBJ2-7): DGGITQSPKYLFRKEGQNVTLSCEQNLNHDAMYWYRQDPGQGLRLIYYSQIVNDFQKGDIAEGYSVSREKKESFPLTVTSAQKNPTAFYLCASTPHEPGPSYEQYFGPGTRLTVT.

J is TRBJ2-5 and V is TRBV15; 7 bases line up with TRBD2. Trimming removed 0 bases from V and 6 bases from J; junction bases left unmatched: 7. CDR1 and CDR2 from the germline V gene are LNHNV and YYDKDF (reference sequence). CDR3 size: 15 residues. CDR3 region: CATSRDGGGWKTQYF. The CDR3 DNA is TGTGCCACCAGCAGAGATGGGGGAGGGTGGAAGACCCAGTACTTC.

The chain's CDR3 is CASSLGTGRQYF. CDR3 DNA: TGTGCCAGCAGCCTTGGGACTGGAAGGCAGTATTTT. The chain uses TRBV3-1 (or the pseudogene TRBV3-2) and TRBJ2-3, with D possibly matching TRBD2 (6 bases). Germline V lookup: CDR1 LGHDT, CDR2 YNNKEL (reference sequence). The V end lost 4 bases, the J end lost 11 bases, and 13 bases lay between the germline ends. This CDR3 region has 12 residues.

V and J are TRBV7-9 and TRBJ1-4, with 9 bases that match TRBD1. Germline V gene lookup returns CDR1 SEHNR and CDR2 FQNEAQ (reference sequence). CDR3 length: 15 residues. J gave up 7 bases and V 4 bases, and 7 bases lay outside the gene matches. The chain's CDR3 is CASSSPGQGGEKLFF. In nucleotides, the CDR3 is TGTGCCAGCAGCTCCCCGGGACAGGGAGGTGAAAAACTGTTTTTT.

CDR3 in amino acids: CASSDQYQQFF. DNA of the CDR3: TGTGCCAGCAGTGACCAGTACCAGCAGTTCTTC. The chain combines TRBV27 with TRBJ2-1, with D hard to call. Per germline, CDR1 MNHEY and CDR2 SMNVEV (reference sequence). Trimming removed 5 bases from V and 11 bases from J, with 10 bases in between. The CDR3 loop spans 11 amino acids.

The chain has TRBV28 and TRBJ1-2, with 7 nucleotides matching TRBD1. The germline V gene has CDR1 MDHEN and CDR2 SYDVKM. With 3 bases clipped from V and 4 bases from J, the junction kept 8 bases outside the gene matches. The CDR3 consists of 15 residues. The DNA for the CDR3 is TGTGCCAGCAGTTTCGAGGGGGCGGTTCTCTATGGCTACACCTTC. Its translation: CASSFEGAVLYGYTF.

The chain uses TRBV7-2 and TRBJ2-3; D tentatively fits TRBD1 or TRBD2 (5 bases each). The CDR3 runs to 15 residues. The germline V gene has CDR1 SGHTA and CDR2 FQGNSA. The V and J ends lost 4 bases and 1 base respectively, with 12 bases between them. CDR3 DNA sequence: TGTGCCAGCAGCTCCACCGGGACGCGCACAGATACGCAGTATTTT. Encoded protein: CASSSTGTRTDTQYF.

This clone was counted between two and nine times. The V call is TRBV3-1 (or the pseudogene TRBV3-2), the J call TRBJ1-2; D gene uncertain. Germline values: CDR1 LGHDT, CDR2 YNNKEL (reference sequence). This CDR3 is 13 amino acids long. V was clipped by 2 bases and J by 2 bases, with 6 bases between them. The CDR3 protein is CASSQYGNYGYTF. The CDR3 DNA follows: TGTGCCAGCAGCCAATACGGAAACTATGGCTACACCTTC.

The genes are TRBV28 and TRBJ2-7; 9 bases are a match to TRBD1. J gave up 2 bases and V 3 bases, and 5 bases lay outside the gene matches. Germline V gene data show CDR1 as MDHEN and CDR2 as SYDVKM. The CDR3 has 15 amino acids. CDR3 coding DNA: TGTGCCAGCAGTTTGGCGGGACAGGGCCCCTACGAGCAGTACTTC. This encodes CASSLAGQGPYEQYF.

CDR3 region: CASSQDGAGVGNEQFF. In DNA form, the CDR3 reads TGCGCCAGCAGCCAAGACGGAGCGGGAGTGGGCAATGAGCAGTTCTTC. The rearrangement uses TRBV4-3 and TRBJ2-1; 8 bases fit TRBD2. The CDR3 loop spans 16 amino acids. V shed 0 bases and J 6 bases; nucleotides not matched to a gene: 7. The germline CDR1 and CDR2 sequences are LGHNA and YSLEER.

The genes are TRBV14 and TRBJ2-2; no definite D call. Per the germline V gene, CDR1 is SGHDN and CDR2 is FVKESK. The CDR3 is 13 amino acids. Trimming left V 5 bases short and J 7 bases short, with 11 bases between. In DNA form, the CDR3 reads TGTGCCAGCAGCAAATCTAACTACGGGGAGCTGTTTTTT. It encodes CASSKSNYGELFF.

The genes are TRBV15 and TRBJ2-1; possibly TRBD2 for D (6 bases). V shed 0 bases and J shed 7 bases, with 7 bases lying between them. CDR1 is LNHNV, CDR2 YYDKDF, per germline (reference sequence). There are 13 residues in the CDR3. Written as DNA, the CDR3 is TGTGCCACCAGCAGAGAGGCGGGGAATGAGCAGTTCTTC. It is translated as CATSREAGNEQFF.

This chain links TRBV27 with TRBJ2-7; 8 bases are shared with TRBD2. V lost 2 bases and J lost 6; bases outside the gene matches: 6. Germline V gives CDR1 MNHEY, CDR2 SMNVEV (reference sequence). The CDR3 extends over 14 amino acids. The CDR3 sequence is CASSLGTSGTEQYF. For the CDR3, the DNA is TGTGCCAGCAGTTTAGGGACTAGTGGGACCGAGCAGTACTTC.

The chain has TRBV11-2 and TRBJ2-5; 11 bases match TRBD2. The CDR3 consists of 17 residues. The V gene end was trimmed by 1 base and the J gene end by 5 bases; junction bases not matched to a gene: 9. Germline assignment: CDR1 SGHAT and CDR2 FQNNGV. In DNA form, the CDR3 reads TGTGCCAGCAGCTTAGTCCCTAGCGGGAGGCTGAGGGAGACCCAGTACTTC. Residues: CASSLVPSGRLRETQYF.

J is TRBJ2-2 and V is TRBV4-1, with D possibly TRBD1 on 5 matching bases. Trimming pared 3 bases from V and 2 bases from J, leaving 16 bases between. Germline lookup yields CDR1 MGHRA and CDR2 YSYEKL. This CDR3 region has 17 residues. CDR3 sequence (DNA): TGCGCCAGCAGCCATCGCCGGGCAGGGATAAACACCGGGGAGCTGTTTTTT. As protein: CASSHRRAGINTGELFF.

V is TRBV2 and J is TRBJ2-1, with D unresolved. V lost 6 bases to trimming and J lost 4 bases, with 13 bases between them. Germline CDR1 is SNHLY and CDR2 is FYNNEI. CDR3 length: 14 amino acids. This CDR3 is CASRGPPAYNEQFF. CDR3 bases: TGTGCCAGCAGAGGGCCACCAGCGTACAATGAGCAGTTCTTC.

The gene calls are TRBV10-3 and TRBJ1-2, with a possible D match to TRBD1 (5 bases). The CDR3 extends over 13 amino acids. CDR1 is ENHRY, CDR2 SYGVKD, per germline. V dropped 8 bases and J dropped 0 bases, with 10 bases sitting between them. The CDR3, as DNA: TGTGCCATCTCGGGACGTGCTAACTATGGCTACACCTTC. It translates to CAISGRANYGYTF.

The chain carries TRBV9 and TRBJ1-1, with TRBD1 as a possible D gene (6 bases). This CDR3 region has 13 residues. In germline, CDR1 is SGDLS, CDR2 YYNGEE. Trimming took off 3 bases at V and 4 bases at J, with 10 bases between the two ends. The CDR3 here is CASSEGQITEAFF. The CDR3 coding sequence is TGTGCCAGCAGCGAAGGACAGATCACTGAAGCTTTCTTT.

The rearrangement joins TRBV5-1 to TRBJ1-2, with TRBD1 as a possible D gene (5 bases). The V end lost 1 base, the J end lost 10 bases, and 14 bases lay between the germline ends. This CDR3 comprises 13 residues. From germline, CDR1 is SGHRS and CDR2 YFSETQ. The CDR3 is CASSLNEGLNYTF. CDR3 bases: TGCGCCAGCAGCTTGAATGAGGGGTTGAACTACACCTTC.

A single count supports this clone. V gene TRBV28 combines with J gene TRBJ1-1; no clear D. Per germline, CDR1 MDHEN and CDR2 SYDVKM. V lost 7 bases, J lost 4 bases, and 10 bases lay in between. CDR3 length: 12 amino acids. The DNA of the CDR3 is TGTGCCAGCAAGTACTGGGGCACTGAAGCTTTCTTT. It specifies CASKYWGTEAFF.

The chain joins TRBV2 to TRBJ1-3; D is ambiguous. Trimming pared 6 bases from V and 0 bases from J, leaving 12 bases between. The CDR3 runs to 15 residues. Germline V gene lookup returns CDR1 SNHLY and CDR2 FYNNEI. The CDR3 nucleotides read TGTGCCAGCAGAGCGACGTATCGCTCTGGAAACACCATATATTTT. Protein: CASRATYRSGNTIYF.

The rearrangement links TRBV29-1 to TRBJ1-2; TRBD1 matches at 10 bases. CDR3 length: 13 amino acids. The junction had 1 base not matched to a gene; V was cut back by 4 bases and J by 2 bases. Germline-derived CDR1 and CDR2 are SQVTM and ANQGSEA. The DNA for the CDR3 is TGCAGCGTTGCGACAGGGGGCAACTATGGCTACACCTTC. This encodes CSVATGGNYGYTF. The variable domain in full, with the rest retrieved from reference TRBV29-1 and TRBJ1-2, is SAVISQKPSRDICQRGTSLTIQCQVDSQVTMMFWYRQQPGQSLTLIATANQGSEATYESGFVIDKFPISRPNLTFSTLTVSNMSPEDSSIYLCSVATGGNYGYTFGSGTRLTVV.

The chain links TRBV4-1 to TRBJ2-3; 11 nucleotides line up with TRBD2. The germline gives CDR1 MGHRA, CDR2 YSYEKL. The CDR3 covers 16 residues. J was trimmed by 1 base and V by 1 base; bases with no gene match: 1. The CDR3: CASSQVAGGGTDTQYF. The CDR3 DNA sequence: TGCGCCAGCAGCCAAGTAGCGGGAGGGGGCACAGATACGCAGTATTTT.